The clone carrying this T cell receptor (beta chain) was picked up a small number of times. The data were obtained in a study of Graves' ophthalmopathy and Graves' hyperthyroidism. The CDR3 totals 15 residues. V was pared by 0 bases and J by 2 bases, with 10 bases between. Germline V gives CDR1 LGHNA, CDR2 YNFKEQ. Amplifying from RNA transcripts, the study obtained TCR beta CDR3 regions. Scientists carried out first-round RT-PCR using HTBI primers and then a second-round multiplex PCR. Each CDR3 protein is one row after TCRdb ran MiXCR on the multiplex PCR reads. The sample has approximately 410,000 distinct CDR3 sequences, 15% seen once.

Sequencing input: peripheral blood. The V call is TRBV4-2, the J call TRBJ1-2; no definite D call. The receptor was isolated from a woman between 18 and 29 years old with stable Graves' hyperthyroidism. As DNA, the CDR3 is TGTGCCAGCAGCCAAGATGGAGCTGCCAACTATGGCTACACCTTC. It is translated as CASSQDGAANYGYTF.